This T cell receptor (beta chain) emerged from a study of T cell responses to AZD1222 COVID-19 vaccine. Study outcomes and limitations: None of the repertoires were sampled until the peak T cell response had passed.

As for this clone: Its specificity is not known.

The CDR3 contains 15 residues. The germline gives CDR1 MDHEN, CDR2 SYDVKM. The trim removed 2 bases at V and 5 bases at J, leaving 3 bases unmatched. The analysis combined second doses at about 4 or about 12 weeks. The data were produced by immunoSEQ multiplex PCR, yet TCRdb's version contains in-frame clones alone and is incomplete. Of 250,000 to 300,000 clones in the sample, almost 95% were seen once. The gene calls are TRBV28 and TRBJ1-5, with 10 bases lining up with TRBD1. Sample: peripheral blood, taken 28 days after the second AZD1222 dose. The sequence came from an adult who received the AZD1222 COVID-19 vaccine. The CDR3: CASSLGGQGYQPQHF. CDR3 sequence (DNA): TGTGCCAGCAGTTTAGGGGGACAGGGGTATCAGCCCCAGCATTTT.